Listed here is a single T cell receptor beta chain. The antigen is unknown. These data originate in a study of shared clonotypes between healthy human individuals. Whole-study results and caveats: Researchers found naive subsets generally carried larger estimated richness than memory subsets. When naive CD4 clonotypes were compared across a few donors, about 4.9% were shared.

The table came from immunoSEQ multiplex PCR; TCRdb's copy has only in-frame clones and leaves some out. The repertoire holds over a million clones, with more than 75% as singletons. The CDR3 is made up of 14 amino acids. The V gene end was trimmed by 6 bases and the J gene end by 3 bases; junction bases not matched to a gene: 0. Germline V gene sequence: CDR1 MNHEY, CDR2 SVGAGI. The gene calls are TRBV6-5 and TRBJ2-1, with 12 positions matching TRBD2. This sequence was found in a man aged 18 to 35 in good health. Some clones in this sample may be carry-over from other donors' samples. The sample taken for sequencing was memory CD4+ T cells from PBMCs. Subset indicated: CD45RA-negative fraction. The DNA of the CDR3 is TGTGCCAGCAGGGGACTAGCGGGCTACAATGAGCAGTTCTTC. Residues: CASRGLAGYNEQFF.